The clone carrying this T cell receptor (beta chain) was observed at least ten times. Its antigen is still unknown. There were at least 5.5 micrograms of total RNA extracted from every sample. The second PCR ran about 6 to 11 cycles with a sample-barcoded 5' primer and J-beta primers. TCRdb itself ran the 5' RACE reads through MiXCR, one entry per CDR3 protein. Of about 1,400,000 distinct CDR3 sequences in the sample, around 42% were seen once. The record originates from a study of blood T cells in healthy people across ages. Turning to the study itself: Template switching caught about one barcoded beta molecule for each two T cells.

Study-level findings and limits: Because donor CMV status was unknown, expanded clonotype changes were possibly confounded.

This CDR3 has 11 residues. The V end was cut by 8 bases, the J end by 6 bases, with 8 bases between. CDR1 KGHSH and CDR2 LQKENI come from the germline V gene. The V call is TRBV18, the J call TRBJ2-1; D not certain. The material sequenced was blood. This clonotype was sampled from a woman under 30 in good health. CDR3 in DNA: TGTGCCAGCAGCCCTAGCAATGAGCAGTTCTTC. Translation: CASSPSNEQFF.